This record looks at one T cell receptor beta chain sequence and its context. The data are from a study of OX40 agonist ivuxolimab in advanced cancers. With 3 bases removed from V and 0 bases from J, the gap between germline ends came to 6 bases. Per the germline V gene, CDR1 is MNHEY and CDR2 is SMNVEV (reference sequence). The CDR3 has 13 amino acids. Some clones are missing from TCRdb's copy, which holds only in-frame ones; the method was immunoSEQ multiplex PCR. The table lists tens of thousands of clones, 91% of them singletons, with about 12% in the top ten. This rearrangement joins TRBV27 to TRBJ2-7; D gene ambiguous. The source of this sequence is an adult with an advanced solid tumor such as melanoma, head and neck, liver or kidney cancer. The sequencing used CD4+ or CD8+ T cells sorted from blood, collected in a trial of the OX40 agonist ivuxolimab. CDR3 nucleotides: TGTGCCAGCAGTTTCAACCCCTCCTACGAGCAGTACTTC. This translates into CASSFNPSYEQYF.